This record covers a single T cell receptor beta chain. A read error may produce the germline difference seen at one junction end. This sample's treatment: 15 to 20 received Ad26.COV2.S at low or high dose, single or two shots; about 5 received placebo; per-sample allocation not given. Samples were taken on day 63 after the first vaccine or placebo injection. In germline, CDR1 is SGHRS, CDR2 YFSETQ. This CDR3 spans 13 amino acids. Sequencing used immunoSEQ multiplex PCR; TCRdb keeps in-frame clones, though not all of them. The top ten clones hold about 5% of a sample with about 330,000 clones, under 90% of them seen once. The data originate from a study of Ad26.COV2.S vaccination and SARS-CoV-2 variants.

This TCR derives from a person aged 18-60 years who received the Ad26.COV2.S COVID-19 vaccine or a placebo. The V gene is TRBV5-1, the J gene TRBJ1-2; unclear D gene. This sample comprised peripheral blood, obtained in a trial of Ad26.COV2.S vaccine versus placebo. The CDR3 loop is CASSLDGLSGNSF. The CDR3 DNA is TGCGCCAGCAGCTTGGATGGTTTGAGCGGGAACAGCTTC.